The T cell receptor beta chain under discussion was sequenced for a study of human T cells and chemical hapten exposure. This clonotype has only a few counts. In the study's own analysis: Sequenced samples showed a median of 95,638 TCRs each, with counts running from around 25,000 to 690,000. TCRdb redid the calling of the RACE reads with MiXCR, one entry per CDR3 protein. The V and J calls and clone size come from TCRdb's table, not from the authors' own analysis. The sample lists fewer than 200,000 distinct CDR3 sequences; around 30% were seen once. Trimming cost V 0 bases and J 6 bases, with 11 bases left between them. The CDR3 loop spans 14 amino acids. Germline V gives CDR1 LGHNA, CDR2 YSLEER. Time point described: pre-sensitization, week 0. The treatment is: therapeutic diphenylcyclopropenone sensitization with weekly scalp DPC.

The sequences come from whole blood, collected in connection with sensitization to the hapten diphenylcyclopropenone (DPC). This receptor was obtained from a woman aged 25-40 years with alopecia areata. Some clones in this sample may be carry-over from other donors' samples. The chain has TRBV4-3 and TRBJ1-1; D gene uncertain. The CDR3 region is CASSQDSYRSEAFF. The CDR3 coding sequence is TGCGCCAGCAGCCAAGACTCGTATCGCTCTGAAGCTTTCTTT.